The 25 T cell receptor beta chains below come from one sample, sequenced in a study of CD8 T cells in ankylosing spondylitis (dated by TCRdb to 2015 to 2018). The library relied on 5' RACE. TCRdb shows the sequencer as Illumina HiSeq 2500. TCRdb reprocessed the public reads (quality trimming at Q25 with fastp, clone calling with MiXCR) and kept in-frame beta chains. CDR3 protein duplicates are merged, each entry listing the most common genes and DNA. In this sample the table shows approximately 190,000 distinct CDR3 sequences, 10% to 15% of which occur a single time. The leading ten clones occupy approximately 10% of the sample. The source material was blood, either unsorted or a sorted T cell fraction (not recorded which). These TCRs come from a female donor with ankylosing spondylitis or in good health (not recorded which).

The table lists this clonotype with many counts. The chain carries TRBV27 and TRBJ1-5; D remains ambiguous. There are 15 residues in the CDR3. From germline, CDR1 is MNHEY and CDR2 SMNVEV (reference sequence). Trimming took 1 base from V and 0 from J, leaving 7 bases between them. CDR3 residues: CASSLLVPSNQPQHF. In DNA, the CDR3 is TGTGCCAGCAGTTTATTGGTACCTAGCAATCAGCCCCAGCATTTT.

This clonotype has at least ten counts. The chain employs TRBV24-1 and TRBJ2-1; 11 bases are a match to TRBD2. There are 17 residues in the CDR3. The V gene end was trimmed by 4 bases and the J gene end by 4 bases; junction bases not matched to a gene: 8. The germline CDR1 and CDR2 sequences are KGHDR and SFDVKD. The CDR3 bases are TGTGCCACCAGTGACAAATCTAGCGGGAGGAGTTACAATGAGCAGTTCTTC. It specifies CATSDKSSGRSYNEQFF.

There are many counts of this clonotype. The rearrangement links TRBV20-1 to TRBJ2-1; D perhaps matches TRBD2 (6 bases). The germline gives CDR1 DFQATT, CDR2 SNEGSKA (reference sequence). The length of the CDR3 is 17 residues. V was clipped by 5 bases and J by 1 base, with 21 bases between them. This CDR3 reads CSAPYSGRKGSYNEQFF. Written as DNA, the CDR3 is TGCAGTGCTCCCTATAGTGGGAGGAAGGGGTCCTACAATGAGCAGTTCTTC.

This clonotype was seen ten or more times. The V call is TRBV12-3 or TRBV12-4, the J call TRBJ1-2, with D perhaps TRBD1 (6 bases). V lost 6 bases and J lost 2, with 16 bases in between. The CDR3 length is 15 residues. The CDR3 region has the DNA TGTGCCAGCAGCTCCGGACAGACCACAAACTATGGCTACACCTTC. Protein sequence: CASSSGQTTNYGYTF.

The chain links TRBV7-2 to TRBJ2-7, with D maybe TRBD2 (6 bases). With 2 bases removed from V and 5 bases from J, the gap between germline ends came to 22 bases. The CDR3 totals 17 residues. Germline V gives CDR1 SGHTA, CDR2 FQGNSA. CDR3 amino acids: CASSLKSTGTEVDEQYF. CDR3 in DNA: TGTGCCAGCAGCTTAAAATCTACGGGGACTGAAGTCGACGAGCAGTACTTC.

This chain links TRBV20-1 with TRBJ2-1, with 15 bases lining up with TRBD2. CDR3 size: 15 residues. In germline, CDR1 is DFQATT, CDR2 SNEGSKA (reference sequence). This CDR3 reads CSAGLAGGPRNEQFF. CDR3 in DNA: TGCAGCGCCGGACTAGCGGGAGGGCCGCGTAATGAGCAGTTCTTC.

This rearrangement joins TRBV29-1 to TRBJ2-1, with TRBD1 as a possible D gene (6 bases). The CDR3 consists of 14 residues. Per the germline V gene, CDR1 is SQVTM and CDR2 is ANQGSEA. The V gene lost 7 bases and the J gene lost 6 bases, with 19 bases spanning the gap. This chain's CDR3 is CSGRQAPLGNEQFF. Here the CDR3 DNA reads TGCAGCGGTCGACAGGCCCCTCTAGGCAATGAGCAGTTCTTC.

The chain combines TRBV10-3 with TRBJ1-5; D possibly corresponds to TRBD1 (5 bases). Germline-derived CDR1 and CDR2 are ENHRY and SYGVKD. The CDR3 extends over 14 amino acids. Trimming removed 3 bases from V and 3 bases from J, with 9 bases in between. CDR3 in DNA: TGTGCCATCAGTGATGGGGGGTACAATCAGCCCCAGCATTTT. Its translation is CAISDGGYNQPQHF.

This clonotype was counted at least ten times. The chain is built from TRBV20-1 and TRBJ1-4; D might be TRBD1 (6 bases). Germline CDR1 reads DFQATT; CDR2 reads SNEGSKA (reference sequence). The V and J ends lost 2 bases and 8 bases respectively, with 12 bases between them. This CDR3 is built from 13 residues. Written as DNA, the CDR3 is TGCAGTGCTAGACAGACAGGAGGCGAAAAACTGTTTTTT. This gives the protein CSARQTGGEKLFF.

V is TRBV10-3 and J is TRBJ2-7; 11 bases align to TRBD1. This CDR3 has 14 residues. Germline V gives CDR1 ENHRY, CDR2 SYGVKD. The trim removed 8 bases at V and 2 bases at J, leaving 5 bases unmatched. The CDR3 region has the DNA TGTGCCATCGCCGGGACAGGGGGAGCCTACGAGCAGTACTTC. Translation: CAIAGTGGAYEQYF.

There are many counts of this clonotype. The J gene is TRBJ2-4, the V gene TRBV12-3 or TRBV12-4; D perhaps matches TRBD2 (5 bases). The CDR3 has 16 residues. V shed 6 bases and J shed 3 bases, with 18 bases lying between them. CDR3 loop: CASRIGLTSLKNIQYF. The CDR3, as DNA: TGTGCCAGCAGGATAGGACTTACGAGTCTCAAAAACATTCAGTACTTC.

Regarding this clonotype: This could be a read error, since a much larger clone is one nucleotide away. The CDR3 DNA sequence: TGTGCCAGCTCACCTGGAGATGAGACCCAGTACTTC. The encoded protein is CASSPGDETQYF. The chain couples TRBV18 to TRBJ2-5, with D unresolved. The CDR3 loop spans 12 amino acids. Germline values: CDR1 KGHSH, CDR2 LQKENI. The V and J ends lost 3 bases and 5 bases respectively, with 7 bases between them.

This clonotype was found once. A read error may be the cause here, since a much bigger clone is one base away. This sequence joins TRBV7-8 and TRBJ2-3; TRBD2 is a possible D gene (6 bases). The CDR3 totals 17 residues. The V end was cut by 2 bases, the J end by 4 bases, with 19 bases between. Germline CDR1 SGHVS, CDR2 FQNEAQ. The CDR3, as DNA: TGTGCCAGCAGCTTAAGTGGCGCGTCGCCTAGCGCAGATACGCAGTATTTT. It specifies CASSLSGASPSADTQYF.

The gene calls are TRBV30 and TRBJ1-1; D is unresolved. The V gene's germline CDR1 is GTSNPN and CDR2 SVGIG (reference sequence). There are 13 residues in the CDR3. The ends were cut back, 5 bases at V and 0 bases at J, with 10 bases in the middle. The CDR3 is CAWGRSMNTEAFF. The CDR3, as DNA: TGTGCCTGGGGACGGTCCATGAACACTGAAGCTTTCTTT.

The sample holds a few counts of this clonotype. This chain joins TRBV29-1 and TRBJ2-1; possible D gene TRBD2, 6 bases. The CDR3 spans 14 residues. CDR1 and CDR2 (germline): SQVTM, ANQGSEA. The DNA of the CDR3 is TGCAGTCACCGGGGGTTAGGTTCCTACAATGAGCAGTTCTTC. This translates into CSHRGLGSYNEQFF.

This clonotype occurred a few times. The gene calls are TRBV9 and TRBJ2-6, with TRBD1 matching 8 bases. CDR3 length equals 17 residues. J was trimmed by 2 bases and V by 4 bases; bases with no gene match: 8. Germline values: CDR1 SGDLS, CDR2 YYNGEE. DNA of the CDR3: TGTGCCAGCAGCCAGACAGGGGTTGAGGCTGGGGCCAACGTCCTGACTTTC. Encoded protein: CASSQTGVEAGANVLTF.

The chain links TRBV5-6 to TRBJ2-7; the D call may be TRBD1 or TRBD2 (6 bases each). CDR1 SGHDT and CDR2 YYEEEE come from the germline V gene. The CDR3 covers 14 residues. Deletions cut 2 bases from V and 4 bases from J, with 13 bases between. CDR3: CASSFRGAPYEQYF. The CDR3 DNA reads as TGTGCCAGCAGCTTTAGGGGGGCACCTTACGAGCAGTACTTC.

Only a few counts were recorded for this clonotype. This sequence joins TRBV7-9 and TRBJ2-1; no clear D. Germline V CDR1 and CDR2: SEHNR, FQNEAQ (reference sequence). V gave up 8 bases and J gave up 1 base, with 6 bases separating them. The length of the CDR3 is 12 residues. The CDR3 spells CASLESYNEQFF. The CDR3 DNA reads TGTGCCAGCCTGGAGTCCTACAATGAGCAGTTCTTC.

This chain uses TRBV7-2 with TRBJ1-3; 10 bases fit TRBD1. Germline CDR1 reads SGHTA; CDR2 reads FQGNSA. The CDR3 contains 15 residues. V lost 5 bases, J lost 2 bases, and 3 bases stayed unmatched. The CDR3 loop is CASSTGTGAGNTIYF. As DNA, the CDR3 is TGTGCCAGCAGCACCGGGACAGGGGCTGGAAACACCATATATTTT.

This clonotype was picked up many times. The chain is built from TRBV12-3 or TRBV12-4 and TRBJ1-5; D gene uncertain. This CDR3 comprises 16 residues. V was trimmed by 1 base and J by 1 base, leaving 11 bases between them. The CDR3 reads CASSLGGVGSNQPQHF. The CDR3 DNA reads as TGTGCCAGCAGTTTAGGCGGGGTCGGAAGCAATCAGCCCCAGCATTTT.

About this clonotype itself: A much larger clone is a single base away; this may be a read error. The chain employs TRBV21-1 and TRBJ1-5. TRBV21-1 is a pseudogene locus. This CDR3 spans 15 amino acids. As DNA, the CDR3 is TGTGCCAGCAGCAAAGGGCGTAGAAGCAATCAGTCCCAGCATTTT. It is translated as CASSKGRRSNQSQHF.

This clonotype was seen ten or more times. This chain connects TRBV4-2 to TRBJ1-2; D unresolved. This CDR3 has 14 residues. Germline CDR1 is LGHNA and CDR2 is YNFKEQ. The V end was cut by 8 bases, the J end by 3 bases, with 16 bases between. For the CDR3, the DNA is TGTGCCAGCCAAGGAGAGGGAGAGTACTATGGCTACACCTTC. It encodes CASQGEGEYYGYTF.

This clonotype was observed at least ten times. The chain employs TRBV20-1 and TRBJ2-3; D tentatively reads TRBD1 or TRBD2 (5 bases each). The V and J ends lost 6 bases and 0 bases respectively, with 13 bases between them. The CDR3 runs 14 residues. Germline CDR1 reads DFQATT; CDR2 reads SNEGSKA (reference sequence). The CDR3 DNA reads as TGCAGTGCCAAACCGGGACCTAGCACAGATACGCAGTATTTT. Translated, it gives CSAKPGPSTDTQYF.

This clonotype was observed at least ten times. The CDR3 loop reads CSAPSYLSTDTQYF. In nucleotides, the CDR3 is TGCAGTGCCCCATCCTACCTTAGCACAGATACGCAGTATTTT. The chain is built from TRBV20-1 and TRBJ2-3, with D uncertain. V shed 6 bases and J shed 0 bases, with 13 bases lying between them. This CDR3 has 14 amino acids. Germline loops: CDR1 DFQATT, CDR2 SNEGSKA (reference sequence).

This clonotype has a count of ten or more. The chain combines TRBV3-1 with TRBJ1-2, with D perhaps matching TRBD1 (6 bases). CDR1 LGHDT and CDR2 YNNKEL come from the germline V gene (reference sequence). The CDR3 spans 16 residues. Trimming stripped 0 bases from V and 8 bases from J, with 19 bases between. The DNA of the CDR3 is TGTGCCAGCAGCCAAGATTTCTTCGGGCAGGGGAGAGGCTACACCTTC. It is translated as CASSQDFFGQGRGYTF. Full variable domain (rest looked up from reference TRBV3-1 and TRBJ1-2): DTAVSQTPKYLVTQMGNDKSIKCEQNLGHDTMYWYKQDSKKFLKIMFSYNNKELIINETVPNRFSPKSPDKAHLNLHINSLELGDSAVYFCASSQDFFGQGRGYTFGSGTRLTVV.